This section outlines one T cell receptor beta chain sequence together with its context. Its antigen is still unknown. In the PCR, 60 Vbeta and 13 Jbeta primers were used. Assay used: immunoSEQ multiplex PCR; TCRdb lists only in-frame clones, some missing. The repertoire holds 100,000 to 150,000 clones, with over 70% as singletons. The data were taken from a study of cytomegalovirus exposure and HLA in healthy donors. About the research overall: From HLA-typed donors, an early data release held 70 million to 95 million unique TCRs. General study findings and limits: V- and J-gene trimming in TCR beta was tied to a missense DCLRE1C variant by an analysis performed later. Cytomegalovirus status, reportedly, was diagnosed with high specificity and sensitivity by the classifier. A later analysis associated some 16,000 TCR beta sequences with HLA alleles at a 0.05 false discovery rate.

The CDR3 sequence is 13 residues long. Between the trimmed V and J ends, which lost 6 bases and 5 bases, there was a span of 13 bases. The germline gives CDR1 MNHNS, CDR2 SASEGT. Sequenced input: PBMCs. This TCR derives from a female donor in good health and CMV-seronegative. The chain uses TRBV6-1 and TRBJ2-5, with TRBD2 as a possible D gene (5 bases). The chain's CDR3 is CASRKLVRETQYF. In DNA form, the CDR3 reads TGTGCCAGCAGGAAACTAGTCCGGGAGACCCAGTACTTC.